A selection of T cell receptor beta chains follows, all from one sample in a study of cytomegalovirus exposure and HLA in healthy donors. Using immunoSEQ multiplex PCR, the repertoire was profiled, and TCRdb retains in-frame clones only, with some absent. Of over 120,000 clones detected, around 74% appear once; the ten largest clones hold more than 3.5%. Sequenced: PBMCs. The receptors here all came from a man between 18 and 35 years old in good health and CMV-seropositive. CDR3s include the opening cysteine and the closing phenylalanine or tryptophan. Fields, in order: D gene, V gene, clone size, J gene, CDR3 length, CDR3 protein, CDR3 DNA. A D gene is named only where the DNA matches it firmly. Where a row states a size, it is once, few, many or the class of an expanded clone; other rows omit it.

TRBD2	TRBV18	.	TRBJ2-7	15	CASSPPGTSAYEQYF	TGTGCCAGCTCACCACCCGGGACTAGCGCTTACGAGCAGTACTTC
.	TRBV5-8	.	TRBJ2-1	16	CASGLRGKSSYNEQFF	TGTGCCAGCGGCTTGCGAGGGAAGAGCTCCTACAATGAGCAGTTCTTC
.	TRBV5-6	.	TRBJ1-1	13	CASSPLGGAEAFF	TGTGCCAGCAGCCCCCTGGGGGGGGCTGAAGCTTTCTTT
.	TRBV7-2	few	TRBJ1-2	12	CASSPREEGYTF	TGTGCCAGCAGCCCCCGGGAGGAAGGCTACACCTTC
.	TRBV6-6	.	TRBJ1-6	15	CASSYSSFNNSPLHF	TGTGCCAGCAGTTACTCCTCCTTTAATAATTCACCCCTCCACTTT
.	TRBV11-2	.	TRBJ1-1	13	CASSRTQNTEAFF	TGTGCCAGCAGCCGAACACAGAACACTGAAGCTTTCTTT
TRBD1	TRBV28	.	TRBJ2-2	13	CASQTGYTGELFF	TGTGCCAGTCAGACAGGGTACACCGGGGAGCTGTTTTTT
TRBD2	TRBV28	few	TRBJ2-3	17	CASSLLGPSGGVGTQYF	TGTGCCAGCAGTTTACTAGGCCCTAGCGGGGGGGTAGGTACGCAGTATTTT
.	TRBV21-1	.	TRBJ2-1	17	CASNLEGGPGPYNEQFF	TGTGCCAGTAATCTGGAGGGAGGACCGGGCCCATACAATGAGCAGTTCTTC
TRBD2	TRBV27	.	TRBJ2-7	16	CASSLTSGKWSYEQYF	TGTGCCAGCAGTCTTACTAGCGGGAAGTGGTCCTACGAGCAGTACTTC
.	TRBV19	.	TRBJ1-6	14	CASSTAGKDSPLHF	TGTGCCAGTTCAACGGCAGGGAAAGATTCACCCCTCCACTTT
.	TRBV28	.	TRBJ1-5	17	CASSFPGGVGADQPQHF	TGTGCCAGCAGTTTTCCCGGGGGGGTGGGGGCCGATCAGCCCCAGCATTTT
TRBD1	TRBV5-4	once	TRBJ2-2	15	CASSILDRGTGELFF	TGTGCCAGCAGCATCCTCGACAGGGGGACCGGGGAGCTGTTTTTT
TRBD1	TRBV7-3	.	TRBJ2-3	16	CASSYGTGILTDTQYF	TGTGCCAGCAGCTATGGGACAGGGATTCTCACAGATACGCAGTATTTT
TRBD1	TRBV5-4	.	TRBJ1-5	19	CASSPIPGQVNFSNQPQHF	TGTGCCAGCAGTCCAATCCCGGGACAGGTAAATTTTAGCAATCAGCCCCAGCATTTT
TRBD1	TRBV23-1	.	TRBJ1-5	20	CASSQLRDRDSDFGNQPQHF	TGCGCCAGCAGTCAATTGAGGGACAGGGACTCCGATTTTGGCAATCAGCCCCAGCATTTT
TRBD1	TRBV7-7	once	TRBJ2-7	15	CASSPLDRGHSEQYF	TGTGCTAGCAGCCCGTTGGACAGGGGGCATAGCGAGCAGTACTTC
.	TRBV2	few	TRBJ1-2	12	CASSQDSYGYTF	TGTGCCAGCAGTCAGGACAGCTATGGCTACACCTTC
.	TRBV5-1	few	TRBJ1-1	14	CASGRTGLNTEAFF	TGCGCCAGCGGAAGAACAGGGTTGAACACTGAAGCTTTCTTT
TRBD2	TRBV7-9	.	TRBJ2-7	13	CASSPGLATEQYF	TGTGCCAGCAGCCCGGGACTAGCGACGGAGCAGTACTTC
.	TRBV6-1	few	TRBJ1-2	14	CASSEELANYGYTF	TGTGCCAGCAGTGAGGAGTTAGCTAACTATGGCTACACCTTC
.	TRBV6-5	few	TRBJ2-1	12	CASSYRGDEQFF	TGTGCCAGCAGTTATCGGGGTGATGAGCAGTTCTTC
TRBD2	TRBV7-2	.	TRBJ2-1	13	CASSPGLAGEQFF	TGTGCCAGCAGCCCAGGACTAGCTGGTGAGCAGTTCTTC
TRBD1	TRBV9	once	TRBJ1-2	13	CASSPRTGSGYTF	TGTGCCAGCAGCCCTCGGACAGGGAGCGGCTACACCTTC
TRBD1	TRBV18	.	TRBJ2-7	15	CASSPKPADRGEQYF	TGTGCCAGCTCACCGAAGCCTGCAGACAGGGGCGAGCAGTACTTC
TRBD2	TRBV9	once	TRBJ2-1	15	CASSAREGPSNEQFF	TGTGCCAGCAGCGCCCGGGAGGGGCCCAGCAATGAGCAGTTCTTC
TRBD1	TRBV27	few	TRBJ1-4	18	CASSTLSRDRGFNEKLFF	TGTGCCAGCAGTACGCTCTCCCGGGACAGGGGCTTTAATGAAAAACTGTTTTTT
TRBD1	TRBV27	once	TRBJ1-5	17	CASRQGTAWGSNQPQHF	TGTGCCAGCAGACAAGGGACAGCCTGGGGTAGCAATCAGCCCCAGCATTTT
TRBD1	TRBV5-1	.	TRBJ2-1	14	CASRRTGGFNEQFF	TGCGCCAGCCGACGGACAGGGGGCTTCAATGAGCAGTTCTTC
.	TRBV11-2	.	TRBJ1-1	15	CASSFRQGLNTEAFF	TGTGCCAGCAGCTTTCGGCAGGGGTTGAACACTGAAGCTTTCTTT
.	TRBV6-5	.	TRBJ1-1	13	CASIPPTAGIAFF	TGTGCCAGCATCCCACCGACGGCGGGGATTGCTTTCTTT
TRBD2	TRBV6-5	once	TRBJ2-7	16	CASSYSWTSGTYEQYF	TGTGCCAGCAGTTACTCCTGGACTAGCGGGACCTACGAGCAGTACTTC
.	TRBV25-1	.	TRBJ2-5	14	CASSDRLGRETQYF	TGTGCCAGCAGTGACCGTTTGGGGAGGGAGACCCAGTACTTC
.	TRBV4-3	.	TRBJ2-7	15	CASSQDRGGPYEQYF	TGCGCCAGCAGCCAAGATAGGGGGGGTCCCTACGAGCAGTACTTC
TRBD1	TRBV15	once	TRBJ1-5	14	CATSPDRGVQPQHF	TGTGCCACCAGCCCGGACAGGGGTGTTCAGCCCCAGCATTTT
.	TRBV28	.	TRBJ2-7	17	CASRRRAFGSLGYEQYF	TGTGCCAGCAGAAGGAGGGCTTTTGGTAGCTTAGGCTACGAGCAGTACTTC
.	TRBV4-1	.	TRBJ2-1	13	CASSLKGGNEQFF	TGCGCCAGCAGCCTCAAGGGGGGGAATGAGCAGTTCTTC
TRBD2	TRBV7-9	.	TRBJ2-1	17	CASSRGTSGGFRDEQFF	TGTGCCAGCAGCCGAGGGACTAGCGGGGGGTTTAGGGATGAGCAGTTCTTC
TRBD1	TRBV2	.	TRBJ2-7	15	CASSRTGTGGREQYF	TGTGCCAGCAGTCGAACCGGGACAGGGGGCCGGGAGCAGTACTTC
.	TRBV19	.	TRBJ1-1	14	CASSGRDTRREAFF	TGTGCCAGTAGTGGCCGGGACACCCGGCGGGAAGCTTTCTTT
TRBD2	TRBV19	.	TRBJ2-3	15	CASSPGLAGRTTQYF	TGTGCCAGTTCCCCGGGACTAGCGGGACGAACAACGCAGTATTTT
TRBD2	TRBV7-2	.	TRBJ2-1	16	CASTPRGTSGYNEQFF	TGTGCCAGCACTCCCCGGGGGACTAGCGGGTACAATGAGCAGTTCTTC
.	TRBV6-1	.	TRBJ1-3	15	CASSEQGISGNTIYF	TGTGCCAGCAGTGAACAGGGGATCTCTGGAAACACCATATATTTT
TRBD1	TRBV19	.	TRBJ1-2	14	CASSDDRGNYGYTF	TGTGCCAGTAGTGACGACAGGGGAAACTATGGCTACACCTTC